The 16 T cell receptor beta chains below all came from one sample that was sequenced in a study of Ad26.COV2.S vaccination and SARS-CoV-2 variants. This table comes from immunoSEQ multiplex PCR, and its TCRdb copy is limited to in-frame clones, with some not included. The data hold around 340,000 clones, with 65% to 90% observed a single time. Treatment noted: 15 to 20 received Ad26.COV2.S at low or high dose, single or two shots; 5 received placebo; per-sample allocation not given. Material that was analyzed had been drawn on day 63 after the first vaccine or placebo injection. This material consisted of peripheral blood, taken in a trial of Ad26.COV2.S vaccine versus placebo. These receptors all stem from a person between 18 and 65 years old who received the Ad26.COV2.S COVID-19 vaccine or a placebo.

The chain links TRBV18 to TRBJ2-1, with D unclear. Germline V gene sequence: CDR1 KGHSH, CDR2 LQKENI. The CDR3 has 14 residues. The V and J ends lost 1 base and 5 bases respectively, with 9 bases between them. CDR3 sequence reads: CASSPRQAHNEQFF. The CDR3 DNA follows: TGTGCCAGCTCACCACGGCAAGCTCACAATGAGCAGTTCTTC.

The rearrangement uses TRBV9 and TRBJ2-3, with D perhaps assigned TRBD1 or TRBD2 (5 bases each). The length of the CDR3 is 16 residues. Germline assignment: CDR1 SGDLS and CDR2 YYNGEE. The V and J ends lost 4 bases and 2 bases respectively, with 17 bases between them. The CDR3 here is CASSLLGDPITDTQYF. In DNA, the CDR3 is TGTGCCAGCAGCTTGCTTGGGGACCCAATCACAGATACGCAGTATTTT.

CDR3 in amino acids: CASQGQGNSNQPQHF. CDR3 DNA: TGTGCCAGTCAAGGACAGGGCAATAGCAATCAGCCCCAGCATTTT. The chain is built from TRBV19 and TRBJ1-5; 8 bases fit TRBD1. Per the germline V gene, CDR1 is LNHDA and CDR2 is SQIVND (reference sequence). The CDR3 consists of 15 residues. V dropped 8 bases and J dropped 0; count of bases not matched to a gene: 6.

V usage is TRBV28 and J usage is TRBJ1-1, with D possibly TRBD1 on 6 matching bases. Trimming cost V 3 bases and J 5 bases, with 10 bases left between them. The CDR3 is made up of 13 amino acids. Germline CDR1 and CDR2: MDHEN and SYDVKM. The CDR3 sequence: CASSFEGGTEAFF. For the CDR3, the DNA is TGTGCCAGCAGTTTTGAGGGGGGAACTGAAGCTTTCTTT.

This clone occurred once. This chain uses TRBV3-1 (or the pseudogene TRBV3-2) with TRBJ2-2; TRBD2 matches 11 bases. Germline loops: CDR1 LGHDT, CDR2 YNNKEL (reference sequence). V lost 5 bases to trimming and J lost 8 bases; unmatched junction nucleotides: 13. This CDR3 is built from 17 residues. This CDR3 is CASSASLLAGVLGELFF. CDR3 bases: TGTGCCAGCAGCGCCTCCTTACTAGCGGGAGTGTTGGGGGAGCTGTTTTTT.

This clone was seen only a few times. The J gene is TRBJ1-2, the V gene TRBV2; 9 bases are a match to TRBD1. The CDR3 has 13 amino acids. V dropped 6 bases and J dropped 7; count of bases not matched to a gene: 6. From germline, CDR1 is SNHLY and CDR2 FYNNEI. CDR3 sequence reads: CASRRQGEGGYTF. As DNA, the CDR3 is TGTGCCAGCAGGCGACAGGGGGAGGGTGGCTACACCTTC.

The chain employs TRBV2 and TRBJ2-4; D may be TRBD2 (6 bases). Germline V CDR1 and CDR2: SNHLY, FYNNEI. Trimming pared 9 bases from V and 6 bases from J, leaving 15 bases between. The CDR3 runs 13 residues. The CDR3 coding sequence is TGTGCCAGTCAGGACATGGGAGGAAACATTCAGTACTTC. Translated, it gives CASQDMGGNIQYF.

The table lists this clone with a count of one. The chain couples TRBV5-1 to TRBJ2-7; 7 positions match TRBD1. The J segment lost 5 bases and the V segment lost 0 bases, leaving 5 bases of the junction unmatched. The CDR3 runs 14 residues. Germline V gives CDR1 SGHRS, CDR2 YFSETQ. The CDR3 sequence is CASSLGQGPNEQYF. The CDR3 DNA reads TGCGCCAGCAGCTTGGGACAGGGTCCCAACGAGCAGTACTTC.

The J gene is TRBJ2-5, the V gene TRBV11-2; D gene unclear. The CDR3 has 13 residues. Germline lookup yields CDR1 SGHAT and CDR2 FQNNGV. The germline V and J ends were trimmed by 3 bases and 5 bases, with 10 bases remaining between them. CDR3 protein: CASSFGHGETQYF. The CDR3 bases are TGTGCCAGCAGCTTCGGGCATGGGGAGACCCAGTACTTC.

The chain couples TRBV12-3 or TRBV12-4 to TRBJ2-7, with a tentative D call TRBD1 (6 bases). This CDR3 spans 13 amino acids. V was shortened by 5 bases and J by 12 bases, with 20 bases between the two germline ends. In DNA form, the CDR3 reads TGTGCCAGCAGTGTCCAACGGGACAACGTGGGGTACTTC. It yields the protein CASSVQRDNVGYF.

The chain carries TRBV5-1 and TRBJ2-3, with 10 bases that match TRBD1. The germline V gene has CDR1 SGHRS and CDR2 YFSETQ. This CDR3 is built from 14 residues. Trimming removed 7 bases from V and 3 bases from J; junction bases left unmatched: 5. The CDR3 DNA sequence: TGCGCCAGCTACCCGGGACAGGGGACAGATACGCAGTATTTT. This codes for CASYPGQGTDTQYF.

This rearrangement joins TRBV2 to TRBJ2-7; D ambiguous. With 7 bases removed from V and 7 bases from J, the gap between germline ends came to 14 bases. The CDR3 length is 12 residues. Germline CDR1 reads SNHLY; CDR2 reads FYNNEI. The CDR3 reads CASKPTIGEQYF. CDR3 sequence (DNA): TGTGCCAGCAAGCCGACCATTGGGGAGCAGTACTTC.

J is TRBJ1-6 and V is TRBV5-1; maybe TRBD1 (5 bases). Germline V gene data show CDR1 as SGHRS and CDR2 as YFSETQ. V was trimmed by 5 bases and J by 6 bases, leaving 15 bases between them. CDR3 length: 15 amino acids. This CDR3 is CASRTNFGANSPLHF. The DNA of the CDR3 is TGCGCCAGCAGGACTAACTTCGGGGCTAATTCACCCCTCCACTTT.

The rearrangement joins TRBV7-9 to TRBJ2-7; 9 nucleotides agree with TRBD1. This CDR3 comprises 15 residues. Germline V gives CDR1 SEHNR, CDR2 FQNEAQ (reference sequence). Trimming at V came to 5 bases and at J to 5 bases, leaving 10 bases not matched to a gene. The DNA of the CDR3 is TGTGCCAGCAGCCGTCCCGGGACAGGGTCCCACGAGCAGTACTTC. As protein: CASSRPGTGSHEQYF. Supplemented by reference TRBV7-9 and TRBJ2-7, the full variable domain reads DTGVSQNPRHKITKRGQNVTFRCDPISEHNRLYWYRQTLGQGPEFLTYFQNEAQLEKSRLLSDRFSAERPKGSFSTLEIQRTEQGDSAMYLCASSRPGTGSHEQYFGPGTRLTVT.

The V and J genes are TRBV6-1 and TRBJ1-5; 7 nucleotides align to TRBD1. Germline V CDR1 and CDR2: MNHNS, SASEGT. The CDR3 loop spans 15 amino acids. V shed 3 bases and J 0 bases; nucleotides not matched to a gene: 2. This CDR3 reads CASSDTGDSNQPQHF. The CDR3 DNA reads as TGTGCCAGCAGTGATACAGGGGATAGCAATCAGCCCCAGCATTTT.

V usage is TRBV6-5 and J usage is TRBJ1-6, with D perhaps matching TRBD1 (5 bases). Per germline, CDR1 MNHEY and CDR2 SVGAGI. V was pared by 0 bases and J by 7 bases, with 10 bases between. The CDR3 sequence is 15 residues long. The CDR3 bases are TGTGCCAGCAGTTACTCCGCAGGGTACAATTCACCCCTCCACTTT. Protein: CASSYSAGYNSPLHF.